The source of this T cell receptor beta chain is a study of cytomegalovirus exposure and HLA in healthy donors. Study-level findings and limits: Association with HLA alleles at 0.05 false discovery rate was found for some 18,000 TCR beta sequences in a later analysis. Sequences of the TCR beta chain were said to predict the HLA-A and HLA-B alleles of most subjects accurately.

As regards this clone: No antigen is known for it.

The germline gives CDR1 KGHSH, CDR2 LQKENI. This CDR3 has 14 amino acids. The junction had 5 bases not matched to a gene; V was cut back by 6 bases and J by 4 bases. Both 60 Vbeta primers and 13 Jbeta primers went into the PCR. Some clones are missing from TCRdb's copy, which holds only in-frame ones; the method was immunoSEQ multiplex PCR. Of about 83,000 clones in the sample, 81% were seen once. The chain joins TRBV18 to TRBJ1-1; 10 bases are a match to TRBD1. Material: PBMCs. This TCR was recovered from a woman in her 30s in good health and CMV-seronegative. CDR3 loop: CASSPDRGTTEAFF. CDR3 DNA: TGTGCCAGCTCCCCGGACAGGGGGACCACTGAAGCTTTCTTT.